These 5 T cell receptor beta chains were sequenced from one sample in a study of T cell responses to AZD1222 COVID-19 vaccine. Repertoires were generated with immunoSEQ multiplex PCR, while TCRdb's copy carries only in-frame clones and drops some. Of about 110,000 clones in the sample, about 85% are singletons; the top ten hold about 5%. The starting material was peripheral blood, obtained 28 days after the second AZD1222 dose. The receptors here all came from an adult who received the AZD1222 COVID-19 vaccine.

This clone was observed a single time. V usage is TRBV10-2 and J usage is TRBJ2-1; 8 bases agree with TRBD2. Unmatched junction bases numbered 8, after V lost 7 bases and J lost 0 bases. The CDR3 has 16 residues. The germline V gene has CDR1 WSHSY and CDR2 SAAADI. CDR3 sequence (DNA): TGCGCCAGCACGGCGAGCGGGGGAGACTCCTACAATGAGCAGTTCTTC. Translated, it gives CASTASGGDSYNEQFF.

This chain links TRBV3-1 (or the pseudogene TRBV3-2) with TRBJ2-3, with D possibly called TRBD1 or TRBD2 (5 bases each). The CDR3 consists of 14 residues. Germline lookup yields CDR1 LGHDT and CDR2 YNNKEL (reference sequence). Trimming took 4 bases from V and 6 from J, leaving 14 bases between them. CDR3 region: CASSPGPASDTQYF. CDR3 in DNA: TGTGCCAGCAGCCCGGGACCAGCGAGCGATACGCAGTATTTT.

The chain has TRBV27 and TRBJ2-3; TRBD2 matches 7 bases. In germline, CDR1 is MNHEY, CDR2 SMNVEV (reference sequence). V lost 5 bases and J lost 14; bases outside the gene matches: 7. The CDR3 is made up of 11 amino acids. CDR3 amino acids: CASSIPGTTYF. CDR3 in DNA: TGTGCCAGCAGTATCCCCGGGACTACGTATTTT.

The V gene is TRBV3-1 (or the pseudogene TRBV3-2), the J gene TRBJ1-1; D is unclear. V dropped 4 bases and J dropped 5 bases, with 17 bases sitting between them. This CDR3 is 15 amino acids long. In germline, CDR1 is LGHDT, CDR2 YNNKEL (reference sequence). The CDR3: CASSRSALGLTEAFF. The CDR3 DNA follows: TGTGCCAGCAGCCGCTCAGCGCTGGGGTTGACTGAAGCTTTCTTT.

V is TRBV5-4 and J is TRBJ2-7, with 9 bases fitting TRBD1. Per germline, CDR1 SGHNT and CDR2 YYREEE (reference sequence). With 1 base clipped from V and 6 bases from J, the junction kept 5 bases outside the gene matches. CDR3 length: 14 amino acids. CDR3 amino acids: CASSLQGQGREQYF. The DNA of the CDR3 is TGTGCCAGCAGCTTGCAGGGACAGGGACGCGAGCAGTACTTC.